Below are 21 T cell receptor beta chains sequenced from a single sample in a study of control samples from healthy donors and cancer patients. Measured with immunoSEQ multiplex PCR; TCRdb has only the in-frame clones, and not every one. The table includes 400,000 to 500,000 clones, 75% to 95% detected once. Material: PBMCs. The receptors originated from a man in his forties or fifties with head and neck cancer.

The DNA for the CDR3 is TGTGCCAGCAGGAAGGGGGCAGGGTCCAAAGAGACCCAGTACTTC. Its protein is CASRKGAGSKETQYF. This chain joins TRBV2 and TRBJ2-5; the match to TRBD1 covers 7 bases. The CDR3 contains 15 residues. Germline CDR1 is SNHLY and CDR2 is FYNNEI. The ends lost 6 bases at V and 3 bases at J; junction bases unmatched: 10. Full variable domain (rest looked up from reference TRBV2 and TRBJ2-5): EPEVTQTPSHQVTQMGQEVILRCVPISNHLYFYWYRQILGQKVEFLVSFYNNEISEKSEIFDDQFSVERPDGSNFTLKIRSTKLEDSAMYFCASRKGAGSKETQYFGPGTRLLVL.

This chain connects TRBV3-1 (or the pseudogene TRBV3-2) to TRBJ2-2; TRBD2 might be the D (5 bases). Germline V gene lookup returns CDR1 LGHDT and CDR2 YNNKEL (reference sequence). With 0 bases removed from V and 4 bases from J, the gap between germline ends came to 15 bases. The length of the CDR3 is 17 residues. CDR3 region: CASSQDGLAGGTGELFF. The DNA of the CDR3 is TGTGCCAGCAGCCAAGATGGTCTAGCTGGAGGCACCGGGGAGCTGTTTTTT.

V gene TRBV28 combines with J gene TRBJ2-5; no reliable D call. CDR3 length: 15 residues. The V end was cut by 5 bases, the J end by 4 bases, with 17 bases between. Germline V gene lookup returns CDR1 MDHEN and CDR2 SYDVKM. CDR3 sequence: CASSEIGSLGETQYF. The CDR3 nucleotides read TGTGCCAGCAGTGAGATCGGTAGTCTTGGAGAGACCCAGTACTTC. The variable domain in full, completed from reference TRBV28 and TRBJ2-5, reads DVKVTQSSRYLVKRTGEKVFLECVQDMDHENMFWYRQDPGLGLRLIYFSYDVKMKEKGDIPEGYSVSREKKERFSLILESASTNQTSMYLCASSEIGSLGETQYFGPGTRLLVL.

The chain recombines TRBV7-9 with TRBJ1-3; D may be TRBD1 (5 bases). The V gene lost 6 bases and the J gene lost 0 bases, with 12 bases spanning the gap. Germline loops: CDR1 SEHNR, CDR2 FQNEAQ (reference sequence). CDR3 length equals 15 residues. The CDR3 DNA follows: TGTGCCAGCAGGCGACACGACAGCTCTGGAAACACCATATATTTT. Translation: CASRRHDSSGNTIYF.

The chain has TRBV5-1 and TRBJ2-1; TRBD2 matches 9 bases. This CDR3 has 17 residues. Germline V gene sequence: CDR1 SGHRS, CDR2 YFSETQ. The J segment lost 0 bases and the V segment lost 4 bases, leaving 8 bases of the junction unmatched. CDR3 coding DNA: TGCGCCAGCAGCCGCACTAGCGGGCAGAGCTCCTACAATGAGCAGTTCTTC. Its protein is CASSRTSGQSSYNEQFF.

This rearrangement joins TRBV7-9 to TRBJ1-1; 7 bases are a match to TRBD1. The CDR3 is 15 residues long. CDR1 is SEHNR and CDR2 is FQNEAQ in the germline V gene (reference sequence). The V segment lost 6 bases and the J segment 3 bases; nucleotides outside the gene matches: 10. CDR3 amino acids: CASSPATGLDTEAFF. The CDR3 DNA is TGTGCCAGCAGTCCAGCGACAGGGCTCGACACTGAAGCTTTCTTT. The whole variable domain, filled in from reference TRBV7-9 and TRBJ1-1, reads DTGVSQNPRHKITKRGQNVTFRCDPISEHNRLYWYRQTLGQGPEFLTYFQNEAQLEKSRLLSDRFSAERPKGSFSTLEIQRTEQGDSAMYLCASSPATGLDTEAFFGQGTRLTVV.

Comment on this clone: The same CDR3 can be traced to other DNA sequences in this sample. The rearrangement joins TRBV7-9 to TRBJ2-1, with 7 bases identical to TRBD2. V dropped 2 bases and J dropped 7; count of bases not matched to a gene: 8. CDR3 size: 15 residues. Looked up from germline, CDR1 is SEHNR and CDR2 is FQNEAQ (reference sequence). In DNA, the CDR3 is TGTGCCAGCAGCTTATCGGGGGAGGGTGGGAATGAGCAGTTCTTC. Translation gives CASSLSGEGGNEQFF. The variable domain in full, with the rest retrieved from reference TRBV7-9 and TRBJ2-1, is DTGVSQNPRHKITKRGQNVTFRCDPISEHNRLYWYRQTLGQGPEFLTYFQNEAQLEKSRLLSDRFSAERPKGSFSTLEIQRTEQGDSAMYLCASSLSGEGGNEQFFGPGTRLTVL.

The CDR3 is CASSLDGTGRSTNEKLFF. The CDR3 DNA reads TGTGCCAGCAGCTTGGATGGGACAGGGAGATCAACTAATGAAAAACTGTTTTTT. V usage is TRBV5-4 and J usage is TRBJ1-4; 9 bases map to TRBD1. Germline V CDR1 and CDR2: SGHNT, YYREEE (reference sequence). The CDR3 loop spans 18 amino acids. The J segment lost 0 bases and the V segment lost 0 bases, leaving 6 bases of the junction unmatched.

The genes are TRBV7-9 and TRBJ2-7; D not resolved. This CDR3 spans 13 amino acids. The germline gives CDR1 SEHNR, CDR2 FQNEAQ (reference sequence). V shed 3 bases and J shed 5 bases, with 11 bases lying between them. The CDR3 protein is CASSFVTTHEQYF. In DNA form, the CDR3 reads TGTGCCAGCAGCTTCGTCACGACCCACGAGCAGTACTTC.

This chain links TRBV4-3 with TRBJ1-4, with 8 bases that match TRBD1. In germline, CDR1 is LGHNA, CDR2 YSLEER. This CDR3 has 16 amino acids. The V segment lost 1 base and the J segment 3 bases; nucleotides outside the gene matches: 4. The CDR3 DNA reads TGCGCCAGCAGCCAAGCGGGACAGGCACCTAATGAAAAACTGTTTTTT. Translation gives CASSQAGQAPNEKLFF.

V is TRBV5-1 and J is TRBJ1-1, with TRBD1 matching 8 bases. Germline CDR1 SGHRS, CDR2 YFSETQ. The CDR3 is 16 residues long. V lost 4 bases and J lost 5; bases outside the gene matches: 13. The CDR3 is CASSNLVDRGGTEAFF. DNA for the CDR3: TGCGCCAGCAGCAACTTAGTCGACAGGGGAGGGACTGAAGCTTTCTTT. The entire variable domain, with the rest obtained from reference TRBV5-1 and TRBJ1-1, is as follows: KAGVTQTPRYLIKTRGQQVTLSCSPISGHRSVSWYQQTPGQGLQFLFEYFSETQRNKGNFPGRFSGRQFSNSRSEMNVSTLELGDSALYLCASSNLVDRGGTEAFFGQGTRLTVV.

The rearrangement joins TRBV5-4 to TRBJ2-3; TRBD2 agrees at 7 bases. The junction had 4 bases not matched to a gene; V was cut back by 1 base and J by 2 bases. The CDR3 is made up of 15 amino acids. Germline V gene sequence: CDR1 SGHNT, CDR2 YYREEE (reference sequence). CDR3 coding DNA: TGTGCCAGCAGCTTGCTAGCGGAGTTCACAGATACGCAGTATTTT. Translating it yields CASSLLAEFTDTQYF.

The chain is built from TRBV6-5 and TRBJ2-3; unclear D gene. This CDR3 region has 14 residues. CDR1 and CDR2 (germline): MNHEY, SVGAGI. V was shortened by 7 bases and J by 2 bases, with 13 bases between the two germline ends. The CDR3 here is CASIRQLLTDTQYF. CDR3 DNA sequence: TGTGCCAGCATTAGACAACTACTCACAGATACGCAGTATTTT.

This chain connects TRBV15 to TRBJ2-2, with 9 bases that match TRBD1. The CDR3 has 16 residues. Germline-derived CDR1 and CDR2 are LNHNV and YYDKDF (reference sequence). V lost 0 bases to trimming and J lost 5 bases; unmatched junction nucleotides: 4. CDR3 coding DNA: TGTGCCACCAGCAGAGAAAACAGGGGGCGTACCGGGGAGCTGTTTTTT. Encoded protein: CATSRENRGRTGELFF.

The V call is TRBV28, the J call TRBJ1-2, with 7 positions matching TRBD1. The CDR3 sequence is 17 residues long. Germline CDR1 MDHEN, CDR2 SYDVKM. Trimming took 3 bases from V and 3 from J; bases not matched to a gene: 13. CDR3 coding DNA: TGTGCCAGCAGTTTCGACAGGGAGGGAGTGTTTGACTATGGCTACACCTTC. It yields the protein CASSFDREGVFDYGYTF.

This chain's CDR3 is CASSQAGGFGEKLFF. The CDR3 nucleotides are TGTGCCAGCAGCCAGGCTGGCGGGTTCGGTGAAAAACTGTTTTTT. The chain carries TRBV3-1 (or the pseudogene TRBV3-2) and TRBJ1-4; no clear D. Germline V gene lookup returns CDR1 LGHDT and CDR2 YNNKEL (reference sequence). Trimming pared 3 bases from V and 7 bases from J, leaving 15 bases between. The CDR3 consists of 15 residues.

J is TRBJ2-3 and V is TRBV13; 11 bases fit TRBD2. V was pared by 4 bases and J by 0 bases, with 3 bases of the junction left unmatched. This CDR3 is 16 amino acids long. Germline V lookup: CDR1 PRHDT, CDR2 FYEKMQ (reference sequence). The chain's CDR3 is CASSSWTSGSTDTQYF. The CDR3, as DNA: TGTGCCAGCAGCTCCTGGACTAGCGGGAGCACAGATACGCAGTATTTT.

This chain links TRBV6-5 with TRBJ1-5; 9 bases agree with TRBD1. Germline lookup yields CDR1 MNHEY and CDR2 SVGAGI. Trimming took 9 bases from V and 7 from J; bases not matched to a gene: 10. The CDR3 loop spans 14 amino acids. As DNA, the CDR3 is TGTGCCAGTACGCCGGACAGGGGAGGGCAGCCCCAGCATTTT. It is translated as CASTPDRGGQPQHF.

The chain joins TRBV10-3 to TRBJ2-6, with D perhaps TRBD2 (6 bases). CDR1 is ENHRY, CDR2 SYGVKD, per germline. V dropped 6 bases and J dropped 0 bases, with 18 bases sitting between them. The CDR3 loop spans 18 amino acids. CDR3 region: CAIRSDTAGFSGANVLTF. CDR3 DNA sequence: TGTGCCATCAGATCGGACACCGCGGGATTCTCTGGGGCCAACGTCCTGACTTTC.

A few counts support this clone. This rearrangement joins TRBV19 to TRBJ2-1; 11 bases match TRBD2. CDR3 length equals 15 residues. Germline V lookup: CDR1 LNHDA, CDR2 SQIVND (reference sequence). With 7 bases clipped from V and 4 bases from J, the junction kept 6 bases outside the gene matches. As DNA, the CDR3 is TGTGCCAGTACCCCGACTAGCGGGGTTTACAATGAGCAGTTCTTC. Translation: CASTPTSGVYNEQFF. Full variable domain (missing parts from reference TRBV19 and TRBJ2-1): DGGITQSPKYLFRKEGQNVTLSCEQNLNHDAMYWYRQDPGQGLRLIYYSQIVNDFQKGDIAEGYSVSREKKESFPLTVTSAQKNPTAFYLCASTPTSGVYNEQFFGPGTRLTVL.

This chain connects TRBV2 to TRBJ1-5; D gene unclear. Trimming cost V 6 bases and J 2 bases, with 11 bases left between them. The CDR3 is made up of 14 amino acids. Per germline, CDR1 SNHLY and CDR2 FYNNEI. CDR3: CASREEMGNQPQHF. The CDR3 coding sequence is TGTGCCAGCAGGGAGGAGATGGGCAATCAGCCCCAGCATTTT.